These T cell receptor beta chains were read from a single sample in a study of CD8 T cells in Susac syndrome. A single record per CDR3 protein comes from TCRdb applying MiXCR to the immunoSEQ multiplex PCR reads. The sample shows about 240,000 distinct CDR3 sequences, 90% to 96% of them seen only once. Input material: CD4+ T cells from PBMCs. Every receptor here comes from a human donor with Susac syndrome. Each CDR3 is given with its conserved first and last residue. Each record gives: V gene, D gene, clone size, J gene, CDR3 protein, CDR3 DNA. D genes are given only for firm matches. Only some rows state a clone size, as once, few, many or a class for expanded clones.

>TRBV20-1|NA|NA|TRBJ1-5
CSGAGRTDQPQHF
TGCAGTGGGGCGGGCAGGACGGATCAGCCCCAGCATTTT
>TRBV12-3/TRBV12-4|NA|NA|TRBJ2-7
CASSFGQRVYEQYF
TGTGCCAGCAGTTTTGGGCAGCGGGTTTACGAGCAGTACTTC
>TRBV13|NA|NA|TRBJ2-5
CASSAGAKTQYF
TGTGCCAGCAGCGCCGGCGCAAAGACCCAGTACTTC
>TRBV30|TRBD2|NA|TRBJ2-6
CAWAPRGTSFSYSGANVLTF
TGTGCCTGGGCCCCACGCGGGACTAGCTTTTCGTACTCTGGGGCCAACGTCCTGACTTTC
>TRBV6-1|TRBD1|NA|TRBJ2-4
CASRDRGQGGGYIQYF
TGTGCCAGCAGAGACCGGGGACAGGGAGGCGGTTACATTCAGTACTTC
>TRBV29-1|NA|NA|TRBJ2-3
CSVEIGVRADTQYF
TGCAGCGTTGAAATTGGAGTGCGGGCAGATACGCAGTATTTT
>TRBV9|NA|NA|TRBJ1-1
CASSVAQSTEAFF
TGTGCCAGCAGCGTAGCCCAAAGCACTGAAGCTTTCTTT
>TRBV7-2|NA|NA|TRBJ2-1
CASSLARPRGRNEQFF
TGTGCCAGCAGCTTAGCGCGGCCCAGGGGGAGGAATGAGCAGTTCTTC
>TRBV29-1|NA|once|TRBJ2-5
CSVEELGTQYF
TGCAGCGTTGAAGAGTTGGGGACCCAGTACTTC
>TRBV6-1|NA|NA|TRBJ2-5
CASSELLASMETQYF
TGTGCCAGCAGTGAACTGTTAGCGTCGATGGAGACCCAGTACTTC
>TRBV11-3|TRBD2|NA|TRBJ2-5
CASSLGYGGSAETQYF
TGTGCCAGCAGCTTAGGCTACGGCGGGAGTGCAGAGACCCAGTACTTC
>TRBV4-1|NA|NA|TRBJ1-2
CASSQGTADANYGYTF
TGCGCCAGCAGCCAAGGGACAGCGGACGCGAACTATGGCTACACCTTC
>TRBV29-1|NA|NA|TRBJ1-2
CSAALGRRLEGYTF
TGCAGCGCTGCGCTTGGTCGGCGACTCGAAGGCTACACCTTC
>TRBV12-3/TRBV12-4|NA|once|TRBJ1-4
CASSTRGGVATNEKLFF
TGTGCCAGCAGTACCAGGGGTGGAGTGGCAACTAATGAAAAACTGTTTTTT
>TRBV19|TRBD1|NA|TRBJ2-7
CASSAGTGTGYYEQYF
TGTGCCAGTAGTGCCGGAACCGGGACAGGGTACTACGAGCAGTACTTC
>TRBV20-1|NA|once|TRBJ1-1
CSARFFGVNTEAFF
TGCAGTGCTAGATTCTTTGGGGTAAACACTGAAGCTTTCTTT
>TRBV28|TRBD2|NA|TRBJ2-5
CASSLSGSRAQETQYF
TGTGCCAGCAGTTTGAGCGGGAGTAGGGCCCAAGAGACCCAGTACTTC
>TRBV25-1|NA|few|TRBJ1-1
CASTGPGTEAFF
TGTGCCAGCACCGGCCCGGGGACTGAAGCTTTCTTT